The source of this T cell receptor (beta chain) is a study of response to subunit inactivated influenza vaccine. Whole-study findings and limits: Each seasonal influenza vaccination, the authors suggested, recruits few new T cells.

Each CDR3 protein gets one entry after TCRdb re-called the RT-PCR reads with MiXCR. The sample contains 450,000 to 550,000 distinct CDR3 sequences, less than 30% of which appear only once. This clonotype was observed many times. Its antigen is unknown. The source of this sequence is a man aged 50-59 years who received an inactivated influenza vaccine. The sequences come from CD4+ T cells sorted from PBMCs, collected more than 4 days after vaccination.

Here the CDR3 reads CASRSGGGYEQFF. The DNA of the CDR3 is TGTGCCAGCAGGTCCGGGGGAGGATATGAGCAGTTCTTC. This chain links TRBV12-3 or TRBV12-4 with TRBJ2-1, with a weak D call TRBD2 (6 bases). V was cut by 6 bases and J by 8 bases, with 14 bases left in between. This CDR3 comprises 13 residues.